This T cell receptor beta chain appears in the sequencing data of a study of shared T cell receptors in the human thymus. Germline CDR1 reads GTSNPN; CDR2 reads SVGIG (reference sequence). This CDR3 is 17 amino acids long. V shed 1 base and J 4 bases; nucleotides not matched to a gene: 10. Clones were sequenced by immunoSEQ multiplex PCR, and TCRdb holds only the in-frame ones, with some missing. The data contain hundreds of thousands of clones, roughly 90% of them seen just once; the ten biggest clones take up over 0.008%. The data also belong to a second study, concerning human thymus T cells. That source notes: Congenital heart defects were the reason for the corrective surgery that the donors, healthy Finnish infants, were having. Resected material from corrective heart surgery provided the thymus tissue analysed. Gene usage (both V and J) appeared biased in thymic and blood repertoires. Related work showed strongly overlapping thymic repertoires across unrelated individuals.

The sample consisted of thymocytes. The source is a boy younger than two with a congenital heart defect. The V and J genes are TRBV30 and TRBJ1-4, with TRBD1 identical over 9 bases. DNA of the CDR3: TGTGCCTGGAGTGCCGGGACAGGGCACAGACATAATGAAAAACTGTTTTTT. It is translated as CAWSAGTGHRHNEKLFF.